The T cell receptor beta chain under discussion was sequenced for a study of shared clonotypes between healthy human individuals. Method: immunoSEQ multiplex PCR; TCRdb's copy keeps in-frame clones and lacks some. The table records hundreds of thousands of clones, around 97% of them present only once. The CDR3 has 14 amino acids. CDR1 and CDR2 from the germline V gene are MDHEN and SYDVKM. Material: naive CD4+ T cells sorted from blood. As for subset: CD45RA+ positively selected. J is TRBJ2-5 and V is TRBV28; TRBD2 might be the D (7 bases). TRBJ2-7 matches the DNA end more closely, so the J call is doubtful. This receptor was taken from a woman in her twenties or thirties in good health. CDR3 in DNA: TGTGCCAGCCTGAGGGGGGGCGCGTCCTACGAGCAGTACTTC. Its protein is CASLRGGASYEQYF.